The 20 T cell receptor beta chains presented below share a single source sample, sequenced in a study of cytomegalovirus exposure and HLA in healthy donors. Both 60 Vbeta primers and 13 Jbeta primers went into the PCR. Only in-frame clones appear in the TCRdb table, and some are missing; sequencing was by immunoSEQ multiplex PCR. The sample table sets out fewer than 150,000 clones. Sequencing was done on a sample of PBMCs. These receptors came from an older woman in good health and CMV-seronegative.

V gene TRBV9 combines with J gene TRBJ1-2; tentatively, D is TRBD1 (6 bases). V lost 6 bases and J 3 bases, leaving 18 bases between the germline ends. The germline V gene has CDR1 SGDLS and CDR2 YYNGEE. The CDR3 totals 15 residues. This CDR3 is CASTALGKGDYGYTF. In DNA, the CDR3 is TGTGCCAGCACCGCTTTGGGAAAGGGGGACTATGGCTACACCTTC.

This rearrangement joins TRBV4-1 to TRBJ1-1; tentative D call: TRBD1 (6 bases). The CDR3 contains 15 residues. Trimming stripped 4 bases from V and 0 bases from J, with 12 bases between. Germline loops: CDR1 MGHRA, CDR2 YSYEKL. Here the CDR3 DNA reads TGCGCCAGCAGCCGCGGACAGTTCATGAACACTGAAGCTTTCTTT. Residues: CASSRGQFMNTEAFF.

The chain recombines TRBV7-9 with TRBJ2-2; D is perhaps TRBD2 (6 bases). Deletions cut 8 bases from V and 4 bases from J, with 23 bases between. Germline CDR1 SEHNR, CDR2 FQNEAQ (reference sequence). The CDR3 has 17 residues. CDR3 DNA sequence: TGTGCCAGCCATTTGAAAACTAGCATTGTGGGCACCGGGGAGCTGTTTTTT. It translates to CASHLKTSIVGTGELFF. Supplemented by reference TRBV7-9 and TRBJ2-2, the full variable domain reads DTGVSQNPRHKITKRGQNVTFRCDPISEHNRLYWYRQTLGQGPEFLTYFQNEAQLEKSRLLSDRFSAERPKGSFSTLEIQRTEQGDSAMYLCASHLKTSIVGTGELFFGEGSRLTVL.

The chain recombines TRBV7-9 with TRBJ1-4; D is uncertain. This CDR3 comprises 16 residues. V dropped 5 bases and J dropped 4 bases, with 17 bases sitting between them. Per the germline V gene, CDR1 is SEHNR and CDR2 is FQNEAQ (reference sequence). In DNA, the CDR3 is TGTGCCAGCAGCGTCTCACCCCCCAGCGGTAATGAAAAACTGTTTTTT. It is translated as CASSVSPPSGNEKLFF.

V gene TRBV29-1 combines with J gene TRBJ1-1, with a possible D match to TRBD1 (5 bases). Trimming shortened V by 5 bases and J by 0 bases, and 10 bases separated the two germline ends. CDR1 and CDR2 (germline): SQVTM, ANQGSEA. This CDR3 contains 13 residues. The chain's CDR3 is CSVRRQMNTEAFF. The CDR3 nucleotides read TGCAGCGTTCGCAGACAGATGAACACTGAAGCTTTCTTT.

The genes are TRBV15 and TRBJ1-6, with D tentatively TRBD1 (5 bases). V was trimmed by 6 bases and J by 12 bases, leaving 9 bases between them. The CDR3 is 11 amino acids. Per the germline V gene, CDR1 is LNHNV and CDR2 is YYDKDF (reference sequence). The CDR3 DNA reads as TGTGCCACCAGGTCTCAGGGACCCCTCCACTTT. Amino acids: CATRSQGPLHF.

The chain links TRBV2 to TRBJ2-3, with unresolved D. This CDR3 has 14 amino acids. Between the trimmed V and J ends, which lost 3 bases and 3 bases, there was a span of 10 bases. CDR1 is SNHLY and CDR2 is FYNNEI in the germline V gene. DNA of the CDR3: TGTGCCAGCAGTGAGAGGCGATCGACAGATACGCAGTATTTT. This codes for CASSERRSTDTQYF.

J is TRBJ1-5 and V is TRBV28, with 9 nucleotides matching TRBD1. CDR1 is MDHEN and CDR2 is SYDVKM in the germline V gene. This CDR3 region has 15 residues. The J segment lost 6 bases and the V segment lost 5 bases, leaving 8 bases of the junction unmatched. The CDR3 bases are TGTGCCAGCAGTGGGAAGAGGGACAGGGTTCAGCCCCAGCATTTT. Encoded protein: CASSGKRDRVQPQHF. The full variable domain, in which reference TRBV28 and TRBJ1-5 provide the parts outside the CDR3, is DVKVTQSSRYLVKRTGEKVFLECVQDMDHENMFWYRQDPGLGLRLIYFSYDVKMKEKGDIPEGYSVSREKKERFSLILESASTNQTSMYLCASSGKRDRVQPQHFGDGTRLSIL.

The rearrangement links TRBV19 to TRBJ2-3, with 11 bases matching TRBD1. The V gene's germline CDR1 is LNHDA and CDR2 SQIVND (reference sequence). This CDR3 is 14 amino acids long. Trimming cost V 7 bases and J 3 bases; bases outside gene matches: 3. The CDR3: CASKRDRGTDTQYF. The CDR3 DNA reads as TGTGCCAGTAAGCGGGACAGGGGGACAGATACGCAGTATTTT. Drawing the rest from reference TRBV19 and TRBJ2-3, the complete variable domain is DGGITQSPKYLFRKEGQNVTLSCEQNLNHDAMYWYRQDPGQGLRLIYYSQIVNDFQKGDIAEGYSVSREKKESFPLTVTSAQKNPTAFYLCASKRDRGTDTQYFGPGTRLTVL.

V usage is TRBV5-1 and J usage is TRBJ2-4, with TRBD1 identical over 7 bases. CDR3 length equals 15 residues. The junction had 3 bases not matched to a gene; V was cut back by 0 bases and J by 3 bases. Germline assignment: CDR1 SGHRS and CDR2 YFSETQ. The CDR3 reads CASSLGGTDKNIQYF. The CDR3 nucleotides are TGCGCCAGCAGCTTGGGTGGGACAGACAAAAACATTCAGTACTTC.

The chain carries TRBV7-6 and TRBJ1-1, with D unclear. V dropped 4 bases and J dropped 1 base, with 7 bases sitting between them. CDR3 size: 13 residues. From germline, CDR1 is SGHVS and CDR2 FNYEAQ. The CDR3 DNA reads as TGTGCCAGCAGCTCTGACTGGAACACTGAAGCTTTCTTT. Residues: CASSSDWNTEAFF. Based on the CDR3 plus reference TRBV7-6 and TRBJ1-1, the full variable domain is GAGVSQSPRYKVTKRGQDVALRCDPISGHVSLYWYRQALGQGPEFLTYFNYEAQQDKSGLPNDRFSAERPEGSISTLTIQRTEQRDSAMYRCASSSDWNTEAFFGQGTRLTVV.

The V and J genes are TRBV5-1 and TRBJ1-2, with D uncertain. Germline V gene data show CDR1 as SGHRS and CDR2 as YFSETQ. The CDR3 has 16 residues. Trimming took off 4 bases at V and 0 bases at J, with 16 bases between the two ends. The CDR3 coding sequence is TGCGCCAGCAGCCCAGTCGCTGGCAATACTAACTATGGCTACACCTTC. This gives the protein CASSPVAGNTNYGYTF.

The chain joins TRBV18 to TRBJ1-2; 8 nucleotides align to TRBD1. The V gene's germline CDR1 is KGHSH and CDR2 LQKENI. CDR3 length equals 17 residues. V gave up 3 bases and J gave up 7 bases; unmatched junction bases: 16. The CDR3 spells CASSPTTGELSFSGYTF. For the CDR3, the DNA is TGTGCCAGCTCACCCACGACAGGGGAATTAAGTTTTAGTGGCTACACCTTC.

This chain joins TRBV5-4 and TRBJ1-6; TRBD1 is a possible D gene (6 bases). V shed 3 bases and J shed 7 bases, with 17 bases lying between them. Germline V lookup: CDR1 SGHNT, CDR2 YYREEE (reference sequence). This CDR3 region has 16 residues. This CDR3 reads CASSYSMTGRNSPLHF. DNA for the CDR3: TGTGCCAGCAGCTATTCTATGACAGGCAGGAATTCACCCCTCCACTTT.

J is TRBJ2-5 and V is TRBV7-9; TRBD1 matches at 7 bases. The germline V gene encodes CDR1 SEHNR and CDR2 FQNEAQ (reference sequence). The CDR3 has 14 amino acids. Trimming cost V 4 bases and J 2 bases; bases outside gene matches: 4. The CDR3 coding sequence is TGTGCCAGCAGCTCCCGACAGGGTCAAGAGACCCAGTACTTC. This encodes CASSSRQGQETQYF.

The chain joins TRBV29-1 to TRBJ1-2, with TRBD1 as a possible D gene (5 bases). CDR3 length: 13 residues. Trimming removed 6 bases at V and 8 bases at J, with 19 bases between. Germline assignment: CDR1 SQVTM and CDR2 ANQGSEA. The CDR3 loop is CSVRGGGAGGYTF. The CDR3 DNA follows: TGCAGCGTGAGGGGTGGCGGCGCGGGAGGCTACACCTTC.

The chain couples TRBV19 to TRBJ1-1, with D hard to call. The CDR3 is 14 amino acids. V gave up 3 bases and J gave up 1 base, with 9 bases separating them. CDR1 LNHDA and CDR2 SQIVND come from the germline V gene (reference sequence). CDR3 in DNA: TGTGCCAGTAGTATTACAGTTGCGAACACTGAAGCTTTCTTT. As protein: CASSITVANTEAFF.

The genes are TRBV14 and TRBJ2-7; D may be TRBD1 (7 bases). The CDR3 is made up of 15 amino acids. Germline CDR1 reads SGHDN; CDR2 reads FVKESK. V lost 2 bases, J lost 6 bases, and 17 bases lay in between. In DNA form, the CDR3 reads TGTGCCAGCAGCCAACTTGCGGGACAGATAGGCGAGCAGTACTTC. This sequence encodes CASSQLAGQIGEQYF.

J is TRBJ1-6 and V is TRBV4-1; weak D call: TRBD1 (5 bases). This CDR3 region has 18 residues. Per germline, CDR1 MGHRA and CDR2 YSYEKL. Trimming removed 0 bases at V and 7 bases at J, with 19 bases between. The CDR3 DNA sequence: TGCGCCAGCAGCCAAGATAGGAGGGGACCCCCAGCGAATTCACCCCTCCACTTT. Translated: CASSQDRRGPPANSPLHF.

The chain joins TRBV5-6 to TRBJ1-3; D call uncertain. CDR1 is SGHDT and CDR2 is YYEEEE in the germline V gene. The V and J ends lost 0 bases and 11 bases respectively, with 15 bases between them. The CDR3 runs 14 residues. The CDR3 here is CASSLEGDSESIYF. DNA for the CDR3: TGTGCCAGCAGCTTGGAGGGAGATAGCGAATCCATATATTTT.